This T cell receptor (beta chain) emerged from a study of cytomegalovirus exposure and HLA in healthy donors (dated by TCRdb to about 2017). A note on the overall study: In an earlier analysis of approximately 500 of the donors, 250 to 300 Gb of sequence data and approximately 120 million unique TCR beta sequences from about 190 million T cells were reported. The number of typed donors differed by locus: about 629-630 for A, B, C, DRB1 and DQB1; 500 to 550 for DQA1; around 580 for DPA1; and 400 to 480 for DPB1. In a later genetic analysis, genome-wide SNP genotypes for about 60% of the 666 donors were used, and that subset was treated as a discovery cohort. In the later analysis, no new phenotypic data were used to find candidate immune exposures; instead, reliance was placed on TCR beta sequences and their occurrence across donors. HLA typing covered class I and class II loci at four-digit resolution. Donor age, sex, ethnicity and CMV serostatus were compiled alongside the repertoire data. The genetic ancestry cluster associated with self-reported Caucasian donors included 81% of the 398 genotyped donors. The study combined high-throughput TCR immunosequencing, statistical association of individual TCRs with disease status, and machine learning to predict cytomegalovirus infection status. The aim of the study was to test whether cataloging public T cell receptors could identify signatures of past pathogen exposure. In an earlier analysis of 587 of the donors, high-throughput TCR beta sequencing was used to judge whether each TCR beta V gene segment behaved as functional or pseudogenic. In addition to the first cohort of 650 to 800 subjects, a separate validation cohort of under 150 different subjects was used. About 300 gigabases of sequencing data and 70 million to 85 million unique TCR sequences were included in an early release covering over 600 HLA-typed donors. Using immunosequencing, the study profiled T cell repertoires from 640 or so subjects and related those repertoires to cytomegalovirus serostatus. Every repertoire in the discovery cohort had been generated on one and the same sequencing platform. Among roughly 370 genotyped donors of the cohort, an average of around 240,000 unique TCR beta nucleotide sequences were sequenced per donor, roughly 20% of them non-productive. To study patterns of TCR occurrence, a later analysis re-analyzed previously published TCR beta repertoires from around 700 donors and added high-resolution HLA genotyping. Because of strong linkage in the cohort, roughly five DR-DQ haplotypes were treated as single units for association and clustering.

General study outcomes and caveats: Most TCR sequences were observed very rarely across donors, whereas some public TCRs were present in many individuals. Sequencing depth was assumed to be roughly uniform across donors in the presence/absence analyses, though that assumption may not hold. Linkage disequilibrium might explain the correlated functional status among segregating V segments, but an unknown experimental factor could not be ruled out. A further reported finding was that TCR beta sequences accurately predicted the HLA-A and HLA-B alleles for most subjects in the first cohort. In both the original and validation cohorts, the classifier was reported to diagnose cytomegalovirus status with high specificity and sensitivity. CMV serostatus was the only immune exposure information available for the cohort. According to a later analysis, parvovirus B19, influenza, CMV and Epstein-Barr virus appeared linked to several top co-occurrence clusters. According to the authors, the approach could potentially be generalized to other disease states and immunological phenotypes. Because counts were too low, about 18 rarely observed V segments, including chromosome 9 orphons, were excluded from the earlier analysis of under 650 of the donors. In a later analysis, HLA-associated TCR beta chains showed more clonal expansion and lower generation probabilities than non-associated chains that were equally common. The study listed around 160 TCR beta chains as associated with cytomegalovirus. V-gene and J-gene trimming of TCR beta chains was associated with a missense DCLRE1C variant in a later genetic analysis, and the association was replicated in an independent cohort. Compared with the roughly 670-donor mean, donors in an Asian-associated ancestry cluster had fewer N-insertions in productive TCRs, according to a later genetic analysis. A later analysis associated around 16,000 TCR beta sequences with specific HLA alleles at a false discovery rate of 0.05. Because the 87-base-pair reads could not distinguish some IMGT-functional V segments, including TRBV6-2 and TRBV6-3, those segments were excluded. This cohort had only TCR beta chains sequenced, and the lack of alpha or paired-chain data limited which features could be detected. Strong co-occurrence of HLA alleles, especially DR and DQ, made assigning TCR associations to individual alleles difficult. In an earlier analysis of more than 500 of the donors, most TCR beta V segments appeared in productive rearrangements about 87% or about 30% of the time, broadly matching IMGT annotations. HLA typing was unavailable for some donors at each locus, so association tests used only the typed subset. In a later analysis, most CMV-associated TCR beta chains were found to appear HLA-restricted, with HLA associations seemingly driven largely by CMV exposure. In vitro tests confirmed that a few of the cytomegalovirus-associated TCR beta chains recognize cytomegalovirus antigens. In a later analysis, the rate of TCR association differed among HLA loci, with DRB1 alleles having the most associated TCRs and HLA-C alleles having the fewest. A cluster of highly shared sequence variants was judged likely to be a technical artifact of the sequencing pipeline.

V loses 0 bases at its end and J loses 3 bases; junction bases beyond the gene matches: 8. Including cysteine and phenylalanine, the CDR3 has 19 amino acids. The only DNA kept is the CDR3, 57 bases in frame from the first base. CDR1 and CDR2 are drawn from the germline V gene (reference sequence): LNHNV, YYDKDF. The cohort was made up of approximately 670 healthy bone marrow donors. At the time of sampling, all cohort members were nominally healthy, though unrecorded immune exposures were likely present. The donor tested CMV seropositive, placing the donor among the approximately 310 seropositive members of the cohort. Each donor provided a peripheral blood sample, and peripheral blood mononuclear cells were used for TCR beta sequencing. Genomic DNA extraction from the blood cell samples was performed with the Qiagen DNeasy Blood Extraction Kit. Library creation used the immunoSEQ multiplex PCR assay. The multiplex PCR relied on a mix of 60 forward primers for TCR Vbeta segments and 13 reverse primers for TCR Jbeta segments. The CDR3 region of rearranged TCR beta genes was amplified from genomic DNA by a multiplex PCR assay. On the Illumina HiSeq System, the amplified TCR beta libraries were sequenced as 87-base-pair reads. In the authors' own workflow: Across the 700 or so repertoires, a later analysis counted approximately 83 million unique TCR beta chains, 8.5 million to 12 million of which were shared by at least two donors. Raw reads were error-corrected and collapsed into unique sequences by a nearest-neighbor algorithm in which closely related sequences were merged to remove PCR and sequencing errors. Alignment of CDR3 sequences to IMGT reference sequences was used to assign V, D and J gene segments. For a sequence to be retained, a match of at least six nucleotides to both a V gene segment and a J gene segment was required. Rearrangements were classified as productive when the CDR3 lacked stop codons and remained in frame with V and J, and all other rearrangements were classified as non-productive. CDR3 was defined by IMGT convention, running from the second conserved V-encoded cysteine to the conserved J-encoded phenylalanine. Sequences without an unambiguous match to a single V gene segment were excluded from the earlier analysis of about 600 of the donors. An earlier analysis of approximately 590 of the donors called V segments functional above 56.7% productive rearrangements and segregating when the between-donor standard deviation exceeded 5%. A statistical classification framework was built for diagnosing cytomegalovirus status from the catalog of TCR beta chain sequences. In a later analysis, TCR nucleotide sequences were compared against IMGT/GENE-DB human TR gene sequences so that V and J genes could be assigned. In a later analysis, CDR3 sequences and most-parsimonious VDJ recombination scenarios were assigned using the TCRdist pipeline. In a later analysis, each TCR beta chain was defined by its CDR3 amino acid sequence together with its V-gene family, and reads lacking a unique V-gene family were excluded. To address suspected cross-contamination and a sequencing artifact, a later analysis removed a few hundred highly shared, low-generation-probability nucleotide sequences. A later analysis calculated a clonal expansion index for each public chain from normalized within-repertoire ranks of inferred template counts. In a later analysis, generation probabilities were computed with a VDJ recombination model fitted to out-of-frame rearrangements, and the resulting probabilities were checked against IGoR. A later analysis scored TCR-TCR, TCR-HLA and TCR-CMV co-occurrence with hypergeometric tests, applying a repertoire-size bias correction to TCR pairs. In a later analysis, false discovery rates were estimated by permuting HLA or CMV assignments 20 times. A later analysis grouped co-occurring TCRs with DBSCAN, adding TCRdist sequence similarity when clustering within HLA-allele-positive subsets. Repertoires with fewer than 30,000 or more than 120,000 public chains, plus five repertoires with anomalous nucleotide sharing, were excluded from co-occurrence clustering. Drawn from immuneACCESS, this table holds only the in-frame rearrangements with V and J called that TCRdb kept. Clones are partly lost; checked studies trace under half to an unresolved V gene and leave the rest unexplained. The V and J calls and the clone size are those of that table, but D and trimming were determined from the DNA. The sample table shows around 230,000 clones, and about 80% are seen once. Clones ranked in the top ten supply around 6% of the sample.

About this clone itself: The specificity of this receptor is unknown. Base quality data are lacking; no much larger clone is found one base away.

This sequence was found in a man between 35 and 55 years old in good health and CMV-seropositive. The sample taken for sequencing was PBMCs. The sequence links TRBV15 to TRBJ2-3, and TRBD2 aligns with 14 junction nucleotides. The DNA sequence is as follows: TGTGCCACCAGCAGAGAGAAGCGACTAGCGGGAGGGCCAACAGATACGCAGTATTTT. Its amino acids are CATSREKRLAGGPTDTQYF.